The 29 T cell receptor beta chains reported below all come from one sample, sequenced in a study of response to subunit inactivated influenza vaccine. MiXCR, applied by TCRdb to the RT-PCR reads, yields one record per CDR3 protein. The data hold about 540,000 distinct CDR3 sequences, with under 30% observed a single time. This same sample was also part of a study on T cells expressing NK-cell markers. That study reports: UMI-tagged 5'RACE template switching yielded the TCR beta cDNA.

The material sequenced was CD4+ T cells sorted from PBMCs, taken 11 to 12 days after vaccination. The source is a man aged 50-60 years who received an inactivated influenza vaccine.

This clonotype came up a few times. DNA of the CDR3: TGTGCCACCAGCAGACCTCAGGGGCATAATGAAAAACTGTTTTTT. Translated, it gives CATSRPQGHNEKLFF. V usage is TRBV15 and J usage is TRBJ1-4, with D possibly being TRBD1 (6 bases). Germline V lookup: CDR1 LNHNV, CDR2 YYDKDF (reference sequence). The V and J ends lost 2 bases and 4 bases respectively, with 11 bases between them. The CDR3 is 15 residues long.

CDR3 sequence: CASGLALRDSYYGYTF. The CDR3 DNA is TGTGCTAGTGGTTTGGCACTCCGGGACAGCTACTATGGCTACACCTTC. This chain joins TRBV12-5 and TRBJ1-2; 7 bases agree with TRBD1. This CDR3 has 16 residues. Germline CDR1 is LGHNT and CDR2 is FRNRAP. V lost 1 base, J lost 3 bases, and 8 bases stayed unmatched.

The chain is built from TRBV20-1 and TRBJ1-2, with a tentative D call TRBD1 (5 bases). The CDR3 totals 12 residues. Germline CDR1 and CDR2: DFQATT and SNEGSKA (reference sequence). V dropped 3 bases and J dropped 3 bases, with 8 bases sitting between them. CDR3 in DNA: TGCAGTGCTAGCCCGGGGGACTATGGCTACACCTTC. It is translated as CSASPGDYGYTF.

This clonotype was picked up a small number of times. This chain joins TRBV10-3 and TRBJ2-7; D gene ambiguous. The germline V and J ends were trimmed by 2 bases and 7 bases, with 9 bases remaining between them. The length of the CDR3 is 12 residues. The V gene's germline CDR1 is ENHRY and CDR2 SYGVKD. The CDR3 sequence: CAISETREEQYF. CDR3 DNA: TGTGCCATCAGTGAGACCCGAGAGGAGCAGTACTTC.

In this sample, this clonotype turned up a few times. The chain carries TRBV4-1 and TRBJ2-3; TRBD2 matches 10 bases. Germline V lookup: CDR1 MGHRA, CDR2 YSYEKL. The J segment lost 0 bases and the V segment lost 0 bases, leaving 15 bases of the junction unmatched. The CDR3 is made up of 21 amino acids. CDR3: CASSQDLVIAGGRSSTDTQYF. CDR3 DNA: TGCGCCAGCAGCCAAGATTTGGTAATAGCGGGGGGTAGGTCAAGCACAGATACGCAGTATTTT.

The V and J genes are TRBV7-6 and TRBJ2-5; 7 nucleotides agree with TRBD2. Germline loops: CDR1 SGHVS, CDR2 FNYEAQ. The CDR3 sequence is 17 residues long. V trimming: 3 bases; J trimming: 5 bases; junction bases outside the gene matches: 15. For the CDR3, the DNA is TGTGCCAGCAGCTTGACTTGGCACGGCGGGGGAAGCGAGACCCAGTACTTC. Protein product: CASSLTWHGGGSETQYF.

Only a few counts were recorded for this clonotype. The rearrangement joins TRBV10-2 to TRBJ1-5; 9 bases map to TRBD1. The CDR3 loop spans 16 amino acids. V lost 1 base to trimming and J lost 12 bases; unmatched junction nucleotides: 13. Germline CDR1 and CDR2: WSHSY and SAAADI. CDR3 DNA sequence: TGCGCCAGCAGTGAGTTTAGAGGGACAGGGTCGGGCATCCAGCATTTT. The encoded protein is CASSEFRGTGSGIQHF.

The chain combines TRBV18 with TRBJ2-1; TRBD2 is a possible D gene (5 bases). V lost 0 bases and J lost 5, with 11 bases in between. The CDR3 has 15 residues. Per germline, CDR1 KGHSH and CDR2 LQKENI. The CDR3 here is CASSPPGGRNNEQFF. CDR3 nucleotide sequence: TGTGCCAGCTCACCACCCGGCGGGCGCAACAATGAGCAGTTCTTC.

V usage is TRBV20-1 and J usage is TRBJ2-5; TRBD1 or TRBD2 may be the D gene (5 bases each). Germline CDR1 DFQATT, CDR2 SNEGSKA (reference sequence). The V and J ends lost 6 bases and 4 bases respectively, with 15 bases between them. The CDR3 totals 13 residues. The CDR3 nucleotides are TGCAGTGCAAAAGGGACGGGGACAGAGACCCAGTACTTC. Protein sequence: CSAKGTGTETQYF.

J is TRBJ2-5 and V is TRBV28; D is possibly TRBD1 or TRBD2 (6 bases each). CDR3 length: 15 residues. The germline gives CDR1 MDHEN, CDR2 SYDVKM. The V end was cut by 5 bases, the J end by 1 base, with 14 bases between. For the CDR3, the DNA is TGTGCCAGCAGTCTCCTGGGGGGCACCCAAGAGACCCAGTACTTC. Residues: CASSLLGGTQETQYF.

This clonotype showed up many times. The chain employs TRBV5-1 and TRBJ1-2; 8 bases align to TRBD1. Germline assignment: CDR1 SGHRS and CDR2 YFSETQ. V lost 4 bases to trimming and J lost 4 bases; unmatched junction nucleotides: 9. The CDR3 contains 15 residues. CDR3 DNA sequence: TGCGCCAGCAGCGGGGACGGACAGGGAGTCTATGGCTACACCTTC. Translation gives CASSGDGQGVYGYTF.

V and J are TRBV27 and TRBJ2-2; 7 nucleotides agree with TRBD1. The CDR3 consists of 16 residues. CDR1 and CDR2 from the germline V gene are MNHEY and SMNVEV (reference sequence). V shed 4 bases, J shed 1 base, and the junction held 6 bases outside the gene matches. DNA of the CDR3: TGTGCCAGCAGTTGGAAGGGACAGCAGAACACCGGGGAGCTGTTTTTT. This encodes CASSWKGQQNTGELFF.

V gene TRBV2 combines with J gene TRBJ1-4, with 9 bases fitting TRBD1. Per germline, CDR1 SNHLY and CDR2 FYNNEI. This CDR3 is built from 15 residues. V lost 4 bases and J lost 5; bases outside the gene matches: 5. DNA of the CDR3: TGTGCCAGCAGTGTCGACGGACAGGGGAATGAAAAACTGTTTTTT. Its protein is CASSVDGQGNEKLFF.

The rearrangement links TRBV24-1 to TRBJ2-2; possible D gene TRBD1, 5 bases. The CDR3 has 14 residues. V was trimmed by 3 bases and J by 4 bases, leaving 8 bases between them. Looked up from germline, CDR1 is KGHDR and CDR2 is SFDVKD. In nucleotides, the CDR3 is TGTGCCACCAGTGATATGGGGCTCACCGGGGAGCTGTTTTTT. Protein sequence: CATSDMGLTGELFF.

This chain links TRBV20-1 with TRBJ2-3; 8 nucleotides agree with TRBD1. Germline V gene sequence: CDR1 DFQATT, CDR2 SNEGSKA (reference sequence). There are 14 residues in the CDR3. Losses at the gene ends were 4 bases for V and 0 bases for J; bases not matched to a gene: 3. The DNA of the CDR3 is TGCAGTGCTATGGACAGGGCGAGCACAGATACGCAGTATTTT. It specifies CSAMDRASTDTQYF.

The J gene is TRBJ2-1, the V gene TRBV20-1; no reliable D call. Deletions cut 0 bases from V and 12 bases from J, with 12 bases between. The CDR3 extends over 12 amino acids. The V gene's germline CDR1 is DFQATT and CDR2 SNEGSKA (reference sequence). CDR3: CSARDLADGQFF. The CDR3 DNA reads as TGCAGTGCTAGAGATTTGGCCGACGGGCAGTTCTTC.

Here the CDR3 reads CSATPGPHTGELFF. The CDR3 DNA reads as TGCAGTGCTACACCGGGACCACACACCGGGGAGCTGTTTTTT. This rearrangement joins TRBV20-1 to TRBJ2-2; D is perhaps TRBD1 or TRBD2 (5 bases each). Trimming removed 4 bases from V and 3 bases from J, with 12 bases in between. CDR3 length: 14 residues. Germline CDR1 is DFQATT and CDR2 is SNEGSKA (reference sequence).

This clonotype showed up many times. The chain recombines TRBV20-1 with TRBJ1-5; TRBD1 matches 10 bases. Losses at the gene ends were 1 base for V and 4 bases for J; bases not matched to a gene: 7. Germline assignment: CDR1 DFQATT and CDR2 SNEGSKA (reference sequence). This CDR3 comprises 16 residues. CDR3 sequence reads: CSARGPGQGINQPQHF. The CDR3 DNA reads TGCAGTGCTAGAGGGCCGGGACAGGGGATTAATCAGCCCCAGCATTTT.

This clonotype was seen only a few times. The V gene is TRBV3-1, the J gene TRBJ2-1, with D tentatively TRBD1 or TRBD2 (5 bases each). The CDR3 covers 14 residues. Trimming took 4 bases from V and 3 from J, leaving 10 bases between them. Germline V CDR1 and CDR2: LGHDT, YNNKEL (reference sequence). This CDR3 is CASSPGTVYNEQFF. In DNA, the CDR3 is TGTGCCAGCAGCCCCGGGACGGTCTACAATGAGCAGTTCTTC.

This clonotype turned up a few times. This rearrangement joins TRBV7-8 to TRBJ1-2; D might be TRBD1 (5 bases). CDR3 length equals 15 residues. V dropped 5 bases and J dropped 4 bases, with 17 bases sitting between them. CDR1 is SGHVS, CDR2 FQNEAQ, per germline. The CDR3 is CASSRDLGQGYGYTF. CDR3 DNA: TGTGCCAGCAGCCGAGACCTGGGGCAAGGCTATGGCTACACCTTC.

The chain couples TRBV20-1 to TRBJ1-3; 7 bases fit TRBD1. Germline V gives CDR1 DFQATT, CDR2 SNEGSKA (reference sequence). The CDR3 has 15 amino acids. V trimming: 4 bases; J trimming: 1 base; junction bases outside the gene matches: 7. CDR3 protein: CSATPLTGSGNTIYF. The CDR3 DNA reads as TGCAGTGCTACCCCCCTGACAGGGTCTGGAAACACCATATATTTT.

This clonotype was recorded a few times. The genes are TRBV18 and TRBJ2-5, with 11 bases lining up with TRBD2. Germline lookup yields CDR1 KGHSH and CDR2 LQKENI. This CDR3 comprises 14 residues. Trimming removed 8 bases from V and 3 bases from J; junction bases left unmatched: 5. The CDR3 bases are TGTGCCAGCCGCCCGGGACTAGCGGAAGAGACCCAGTACTTC. This gives the protein CASRPGLAEETQYF.

This clonotype appeared a few times. The chain couples TRBV7-8 to TRBJ2-1, with 7 bases aligning to TRBD1. J lost 2 bases, V lost 4 bases, and 5 bases had no gene match. Per the germline V gene, CDR1 is SGHVS and CDR2 is FQNEAQ. This CDR3 is built from 15 residues. CDR3 sequence reads: CASSSRQGPYNEQFF. Here the CDR3 DNA reads TGTGCCAGCAGCTCACGACAGGGACCCTACAATGAGCAGTTCTTC.

This clonotype has a handful of counts. The chain uses TRBV10-3 and TRBJ1-1; D remains unclear. Trimming took off 11 bases at V and 3 bases at J, with 19 bases between the two ends. The length of the CDR3 is 14 residues. Germline V gives CDR1 ENHRY, CDR2 SYGVKD. This CDR3 is CAVRPSPGDTEAFF. In nucleotides, the CDR3 is TGTGCCGTCCGCCCGAGTCCCGGGGACACTGAAGCTTTCTTT.

This clonotype came up a few times. The gene calls are TRBV6-6 and TRBJ2-7, with D perhaps TRBD2 (7 bases). Germline CDR1 MNHNY, CDR2 SVGAGI (reference sequence). This CDR3 is 12 amino acids long. Deletions cut 7 bases from V and 4 bases from J, with 11 bases between. The CDR3 DNA is TGTGCCAGCAAAGGGGGGGGGTACGAGCAGTACTTC. Translation: CASKGGGYEQYF.

This clonotype was recorded a few times. V gene TRBV3-1 combines with J gene TRBJ2-1; 8 bases line up with TRBD1. The V gene's germline CDR1 is LGHDT and CDR2 YNNKEL (reference sequence). The CDR3 is 13 residues long. The V and J ends lost 6 bases and 5 bases, in that order; junction bases with no gene match: 3. This CDR3 is CASRQGVHNEQFF. The CDR3 DNA follows: TGTGCCAGCAGACAGGGGGTCCACAATGAGCAGTTCTTC.

This clonotype was detected only a few times. This sequence joins TRBV12-3 or TRBV12-4 and TRBJ2-3, with 10 nucleotides matching TRBD2. V lost 6 bases to trimming and J lost 1 base; unmatched junction nucleotides: 7. The CDR3 spans 16 residues. CDR3 DNA sequence: TGTGCCAGCAGAAAAAGAGCGGGAGGGGGCACAGATACGCAGTATTTT. Translation gives CASRKRAGGGTDTQYF.

The chain couples TRBV5-1 to TRBJ2-1; 10 bases agree with TRBD2. The V and J ends lost 4 bases and 7 bases, in that order; junction bases with no gene match: 8. The CDR3 consists of 15 residues. Germline V gene lookup returns CDR1 SGHRS and CDR2 YFSETQ. This chain's CDR3 is CASSVRLAGGNEQFF. In nucleotides, the CDR3 is TGCGCCAGCAGCGTTCGATTAGCGGGGGGAAATGAGCAGTTCTTC. Together with reference TRBV5-1 and TRBJ2-1, the CDR3 gives the full variable domain: KAGVTQTPRYLIKTRGQQVTLSCSPISGHRSVSWYQQTPGQGLQFLFEYFSETQRNKGNFPGRFSGRQFSNSRSEMNVSTLELGDSALYLCASSVRLAGGNEQFFGPGTRLTVL.

This clonotype appeared a few times. This chain connects TRBV5-6 to TRBJ2-7; TRBD1 agrees at 9 bases. The V gene end was trimmed by 4 bases and the J gene end by 3 bases; junction bases not matched to a gene: 8. This CDR3 spans 15 amino acids. Germline V gives CDR1 SGHDT, CDR2 YYEEEE. CDR3: CASSRAGTGFYEQYF. Written as DNA, the CDR3 is TGTGCCAGCAGCCGGGCCGGGACAGGGTTCTACGAGCAGTACTTC.